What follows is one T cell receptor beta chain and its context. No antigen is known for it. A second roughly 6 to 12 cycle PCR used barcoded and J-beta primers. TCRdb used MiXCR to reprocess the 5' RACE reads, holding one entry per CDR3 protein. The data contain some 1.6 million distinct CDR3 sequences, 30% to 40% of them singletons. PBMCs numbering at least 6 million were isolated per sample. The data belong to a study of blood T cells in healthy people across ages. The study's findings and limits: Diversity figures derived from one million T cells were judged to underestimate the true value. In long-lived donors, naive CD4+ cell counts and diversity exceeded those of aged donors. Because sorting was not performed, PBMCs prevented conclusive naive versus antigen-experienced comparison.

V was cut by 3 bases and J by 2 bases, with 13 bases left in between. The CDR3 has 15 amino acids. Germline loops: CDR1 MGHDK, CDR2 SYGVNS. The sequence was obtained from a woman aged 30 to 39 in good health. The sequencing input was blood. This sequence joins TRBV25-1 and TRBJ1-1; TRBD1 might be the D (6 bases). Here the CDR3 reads CASSDRGRGNTEAFF. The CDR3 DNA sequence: TGTGCCAGCAGTGACAGGGGAAGGGGAAACACTGAAGCTTTCTTT.